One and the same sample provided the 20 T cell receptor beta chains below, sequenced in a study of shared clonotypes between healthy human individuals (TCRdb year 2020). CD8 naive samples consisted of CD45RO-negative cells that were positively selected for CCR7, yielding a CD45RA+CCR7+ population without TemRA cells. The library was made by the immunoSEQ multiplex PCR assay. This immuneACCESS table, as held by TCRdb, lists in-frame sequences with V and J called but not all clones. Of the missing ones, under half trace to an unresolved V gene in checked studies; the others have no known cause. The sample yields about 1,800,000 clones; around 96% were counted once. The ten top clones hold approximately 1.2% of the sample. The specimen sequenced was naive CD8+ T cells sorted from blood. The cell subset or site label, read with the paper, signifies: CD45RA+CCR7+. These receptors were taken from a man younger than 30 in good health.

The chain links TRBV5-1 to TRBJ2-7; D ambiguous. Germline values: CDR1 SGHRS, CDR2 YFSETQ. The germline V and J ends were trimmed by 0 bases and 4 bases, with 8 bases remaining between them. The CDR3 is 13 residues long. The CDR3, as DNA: TGCGCCAGCAGCTTGGCCGGCAAGTACGAGCAGTACTTC. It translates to CASSLAGKYEQYF.

In DNA form, the CDR3 reads TGTGCCAGCAGCCCCCGACTAGCGGGAGGGGATGTTGAGGAGACCCAGTACTTC. Encoded protein: CASSPRLAGGDVEETQYF. The chain couples TRBV27 to TRBJ2-5; 14 bases are a match to TRBD2. The CDR3 totals 18 residues. Germline loops: CDR1 MNHEY, CDR2 SMNVEV (reference sequence). With 6 bases clipped from V and 5 bases from J, the junction kept 14 bases outside the gene matches.

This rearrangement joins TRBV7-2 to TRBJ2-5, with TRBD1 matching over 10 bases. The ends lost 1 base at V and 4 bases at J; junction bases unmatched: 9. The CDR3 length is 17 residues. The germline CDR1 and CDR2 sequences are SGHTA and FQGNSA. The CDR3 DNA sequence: TGTGCCAGCAGCTTAGGACAGACAGGGGGCGCTTCAGAGACCCAGTACTTC. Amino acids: CASSLGQTGGASETQYF.

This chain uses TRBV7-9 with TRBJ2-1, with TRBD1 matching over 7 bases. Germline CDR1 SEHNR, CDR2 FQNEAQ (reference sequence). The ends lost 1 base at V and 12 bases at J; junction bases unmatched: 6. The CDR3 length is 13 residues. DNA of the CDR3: TGTGCCAGCAGCTTAGGGGTACACAGGGGGCAGTTCTTC. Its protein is CASSLGVHRGQFF.

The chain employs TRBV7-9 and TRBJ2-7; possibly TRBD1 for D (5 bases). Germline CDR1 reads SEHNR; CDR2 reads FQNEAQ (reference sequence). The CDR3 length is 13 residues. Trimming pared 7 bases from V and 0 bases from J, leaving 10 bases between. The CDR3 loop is CASTSGYSYEQYF. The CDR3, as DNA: TGTGCCAGCACATCAGGGTACTCCTACGAGCAGTACTTC.

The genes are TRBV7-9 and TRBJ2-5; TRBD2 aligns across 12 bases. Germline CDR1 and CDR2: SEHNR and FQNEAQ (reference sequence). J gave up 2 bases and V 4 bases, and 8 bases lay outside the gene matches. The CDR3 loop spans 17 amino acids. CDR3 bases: TGTGCCAGCAGCTCGGGACTAGCGGGCGTCCCGCAAGAGACCCAGTACTTC. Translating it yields CASSSGLAGVPQETQYF.

The CDR3 spells CASSLDAQGLYGYTF. Written as DNA, the CDR3 is TGTGCCAGCAGCTTAGACGCCCAGGGGCTCTATGGCTACACCTTC. The rearrangement joins TRBV7-9 to TRBJ1-2; a weak D match, TRBD1 (6 bases). The CDR3 has 15 amino acids. Germline V gene lookup returns CDR1 SEHNR and CDR2 FQNEAQ (reference sequence). Trimming removed 1 base at V and 4 bases at J, with 13 bases between.

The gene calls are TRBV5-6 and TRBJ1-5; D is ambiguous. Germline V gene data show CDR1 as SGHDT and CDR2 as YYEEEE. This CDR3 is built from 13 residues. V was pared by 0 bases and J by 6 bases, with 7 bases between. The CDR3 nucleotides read TGTGCCAGCAGCTTGGGGGAGGGTCAGCCCCAGCATTTT. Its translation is CASSLGEGQPQHF. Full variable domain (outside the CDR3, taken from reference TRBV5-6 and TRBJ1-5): DAGVTQSPTHLIKTRGQQVTLRCSPKSGHDTVSWYQQALGQGPQFIFQYYEEEERQRGNFPDRFSGHQFPNYSSELNVNALLLGDSALYLCASSLGEGQPQHFGDGTRLSIL.

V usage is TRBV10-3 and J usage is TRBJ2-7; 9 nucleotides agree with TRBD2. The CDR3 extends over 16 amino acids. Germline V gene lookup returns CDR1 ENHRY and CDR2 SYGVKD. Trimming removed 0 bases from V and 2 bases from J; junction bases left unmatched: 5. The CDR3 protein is CAISESIAGATYEQYF. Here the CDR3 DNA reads TGTGCCATCAGTGAGTCGATAGCGGGGGCTACCTACGAGCAGTACTTC.

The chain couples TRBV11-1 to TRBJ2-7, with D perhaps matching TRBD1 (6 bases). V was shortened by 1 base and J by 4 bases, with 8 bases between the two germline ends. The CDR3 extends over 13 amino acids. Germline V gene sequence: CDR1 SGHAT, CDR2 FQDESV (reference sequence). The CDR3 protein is CASSLVRGYEQYF. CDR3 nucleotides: TGTGCCAGCAGCTTAGTCAGGGGTTACGAGCAGTACTTC.

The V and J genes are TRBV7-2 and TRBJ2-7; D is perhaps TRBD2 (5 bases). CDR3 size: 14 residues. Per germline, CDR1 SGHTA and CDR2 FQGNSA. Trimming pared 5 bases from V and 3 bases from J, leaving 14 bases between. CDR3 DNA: TGTGCCAGCAGCGAGCGGACTTGGAGCTACGAGCAGTACTTC. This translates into CASSERTWSYEQYF.

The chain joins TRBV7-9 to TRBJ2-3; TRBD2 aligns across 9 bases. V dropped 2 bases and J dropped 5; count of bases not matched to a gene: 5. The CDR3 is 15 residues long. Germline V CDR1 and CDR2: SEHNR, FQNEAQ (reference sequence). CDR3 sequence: CASSLLAGNEDTQYF. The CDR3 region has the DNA TGTGCCAGCAGCTTACTAGCGGGAAATGAAGATACGCAGTATTTT.

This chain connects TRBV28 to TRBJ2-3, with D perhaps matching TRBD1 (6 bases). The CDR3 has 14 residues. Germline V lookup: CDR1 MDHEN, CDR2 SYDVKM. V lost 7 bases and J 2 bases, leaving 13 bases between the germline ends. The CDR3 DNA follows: TGTGCCAGCACCTTAGGGGGAAACACAGATACGCAGTATTTT. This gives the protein CASTLGGNTDTQYF.

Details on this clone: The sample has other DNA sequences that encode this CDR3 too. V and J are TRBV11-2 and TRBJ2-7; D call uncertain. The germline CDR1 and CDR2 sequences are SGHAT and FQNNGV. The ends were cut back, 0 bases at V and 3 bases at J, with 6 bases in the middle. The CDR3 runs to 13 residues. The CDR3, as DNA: TGTGCCAGCAGCTTAGATGGCAGCTACGAGCAGTACTTC. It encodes CASSLDGSYEQYF.

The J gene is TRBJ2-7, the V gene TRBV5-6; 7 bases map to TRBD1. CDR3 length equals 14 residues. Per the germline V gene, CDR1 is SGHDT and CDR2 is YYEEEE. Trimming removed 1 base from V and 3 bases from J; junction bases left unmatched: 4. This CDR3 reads CASSLRDRYYEQYF. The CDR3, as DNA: TGTGCCAGCAGCTTGCGGGACAGATACTACGAGCAGTACTTC.

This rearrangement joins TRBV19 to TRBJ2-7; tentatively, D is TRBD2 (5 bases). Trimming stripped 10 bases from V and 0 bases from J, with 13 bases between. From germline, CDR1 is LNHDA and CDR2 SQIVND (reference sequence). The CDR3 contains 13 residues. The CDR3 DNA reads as TGTGCCACGTCAGCGGCAAGCTCCTACGAGCAGTACTTC. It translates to CATSAASSYEQYF.

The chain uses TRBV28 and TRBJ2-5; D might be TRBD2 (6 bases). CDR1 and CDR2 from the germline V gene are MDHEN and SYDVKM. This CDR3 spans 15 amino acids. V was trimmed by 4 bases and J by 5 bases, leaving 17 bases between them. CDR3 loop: CASSYLTGEVETQYF. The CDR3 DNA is TGTGCCAGCAGTTATTTAACGGGAGAGGTGGAGACCCAGTACTTC.

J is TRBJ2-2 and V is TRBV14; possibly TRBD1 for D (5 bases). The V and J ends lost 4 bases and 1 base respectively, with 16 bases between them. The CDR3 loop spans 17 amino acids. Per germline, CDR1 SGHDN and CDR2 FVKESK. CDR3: CASSPLRGGWNTGELFF. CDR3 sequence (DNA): TGTGCCAGCAGCCCTCTAAGGGGCGGTTGGAACACCGGGGAGCTGTTTTTT.

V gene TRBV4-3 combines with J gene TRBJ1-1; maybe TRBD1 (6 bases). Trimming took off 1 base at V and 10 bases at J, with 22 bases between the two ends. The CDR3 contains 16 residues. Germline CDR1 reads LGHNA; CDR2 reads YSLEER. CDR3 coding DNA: TGCGCCAGCAGCCAAGGTTGGGGGGCAGCCCCCTTAAGAGCTTTCTTT. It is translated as CASSQGWGAAPLRAFF.

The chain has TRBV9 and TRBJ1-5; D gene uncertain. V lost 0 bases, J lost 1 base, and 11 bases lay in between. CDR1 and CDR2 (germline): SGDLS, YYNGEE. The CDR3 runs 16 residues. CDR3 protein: CASSVGSGSSNQPQHF. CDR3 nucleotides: TGTGCCAGCAGCGTAGGATCGGGCAGCAGCAATCAGCCCCAGCATTTT.